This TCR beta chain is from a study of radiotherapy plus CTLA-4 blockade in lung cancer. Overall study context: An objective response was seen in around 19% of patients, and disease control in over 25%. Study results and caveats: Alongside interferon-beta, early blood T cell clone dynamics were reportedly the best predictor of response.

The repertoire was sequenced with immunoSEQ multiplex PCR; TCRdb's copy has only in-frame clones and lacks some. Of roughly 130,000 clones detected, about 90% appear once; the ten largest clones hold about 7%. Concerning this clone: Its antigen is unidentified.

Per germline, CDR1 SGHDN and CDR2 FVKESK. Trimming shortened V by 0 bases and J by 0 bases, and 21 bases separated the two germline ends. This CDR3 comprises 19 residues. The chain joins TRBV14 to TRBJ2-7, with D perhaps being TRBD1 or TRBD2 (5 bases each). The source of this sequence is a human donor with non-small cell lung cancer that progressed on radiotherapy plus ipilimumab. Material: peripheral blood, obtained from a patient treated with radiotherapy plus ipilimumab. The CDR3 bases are TGTGCCAGCAGCCAAGATAGAAAATTGGGGCGGAGGAGCTCCTACGAGCAGTACTTC. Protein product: CASSQDRKLGRRSSYEQYF.